These 4 T cell receptor beta chains originate from one sample sequenced in a study of T cell repertoires in cytomegalovirus infection. These receptors' targets are unknown. Each CDR3 protein is one row after TCRdb ran MiXCR on the reads. The data show about 890,000 distinct CDR3 sequences, approximately 32% seen once. This sample comprised cultured CD8+ T cells from PBMCs, obtained from culture after CMV antigen stimulation. The receptors derive from a human donor in good health (CMV status not recorded). Some clones in this sample may be carry-over from other donors' samples.

This clonotype occurred once. The CDR3 region is CASSYSMAGGSYNEQFF. CDR3 DNA sequence: TGTGCCAGCAGTTACTCGATGGCGGGGGGGTCCTACAATGAGCAGTTCTTC. The rearrangement joins TRBV6-5 to TRBJ2-1; TRBD2 matches 9 bases. The CDR3 contains 17 residues. The germline V gene has CDR1 MNHEY and CDR2 SVGAGI. J was trimmed by 1 base and V by 0 bases; bases with no gene match: 4.

A few counts support this clonotype. The gene calls are TRBV12-3 or TRBV12-4 and TRBJ1-1; maybe TRBD1 (6 bases). V lost 1 base to trimming and J lost 2 bases, with 14 bases between them. This CDR3 contains 16 residues. CDR3 protein: CASSLEQGDLNTEAFF. The CDR3, as DNA: TGTGCCAGCAGTTTAGAACAGGGAGATTTAAACACTGAAGCTTTCTTT.

The chain joins TRBV7-3 to TRBJ2-1; 8 nucleotides align to TRBD1. The length of the CDR3 is 13 residues. Losses at the gene ends were 1 base for V and 7 bases for J; bases not matched to a gene: 0. The germline V gene encodes CDR1 SGHTA and CDR2 FQGTGA. For the CDR3, the DNA is TGTGCCAGCAGCTTAAGGGACAGGAATGAGCAGTTCTTC. It encodes CASSLRDRNEQFF.

This clonotype came up a few times. This chain joins TRBV7-6 and TRBJ2-1; possibly TRBD1 for D (5 bases). The V gene lost 5 bases and the J gene lost 0 bases, with 11 bases spanning the gap. This CDR3 has 15 amino acids. Looked up from germline, CDR1 is SGHVS and CDR2 is FNYEAQ. DNA of the CDR3: TGTGCCAGCAGCCTGACAGTTTTCTCCTACAATGAGCAGTTCTTC. It specifies CASSLTVFSYNEQFF.